The 31 T cell receptor beta chains presented below share a single source sample, sequenced in a study of T-cell reconstitution after alpha-beta-depleted transplantation in children. Unique molecular identifiers were incorporated during preparation of the TCRbeta library. TCRdb called the PCR reads again in MiXCR, with one record for every CDR3 protein. In the table there are about 360,000 distinct CDR3 sequences, about 14% of which are singletons. Sequences were derived from PBMCs, sampled from the stem cell graft. Source of these receptors: a human donor who donated a stem cell graft to a child with Fanconi anemia.

This clonotype was seen many times. The chain recombines TRBV3-1 with TRBJ2-7, with a possible D match to TRBD1 (6 bases). This CDR3 contains 17 residues. The V end was cut by 0 bases, the J end by 1 base, with 16 bases between. The germline V gene has CDR1 LGHDT and CDR2 YNNKEL (reference sequence). In DNA form, the CDR3 reads TGTGCCAGCAGCCAAGATTCGACAGGCTGGATATCCTACGAGCAGTACTTC. Translated: CASSQDSTGWISYEQYF.

The sample holds a few counts of this clonotype. The V gene is TRBV6-1, the J gene TRBJ1-4; perhaps TRBD1 as D (6 bases). V was trimmed by 6 bases and J by 8 bases, leaving 22 bases between them. Germline V gives CDR1 MNHNS, CDR2 SASEGT. The CDR3 sequence is 16 residues long. CDR3 in DNA: TGTGCCAGCAGCCCCGGGGGCGGGGGGCGATGGGAAAAACTGTTTTTT. Its translation is CASSPGGGGRWEKLFF.

A few counts support this clonotype. The V gene is TRBV29-1, the J gene TRBJ2-2; D is uncertain. Germline-derived CDR1 and CDR2 are SQVTM and ANQGSEA. The CDR3 loop spans 11 amino acids. This CDR3 is CSYSNTGELFF. The CDR3, as DNA: TGCAGTTACAGCAACACCGGGGAGCTGTTTTTT.

This clonotype was seen ten or more times. The V gene is TRBV4-1, the J gene TRBJ1-2; no clear D. The CDR3 consists of 14 residues. V lost 1 base, J lost 8 bases, and 14 bases lay in between. Germline CDR1 is MGHRA and CDR2 is YSYEKL. The DNA of the CDR3 is TGCGCCAGCAGCCAAGTAACCCAGTCTGAAGGCTACACCTTC. This translates into CASSQVTQSEGYTF.

This clonotype has ten or more counts. V is TRBV20-1 and J is TRBJ1-1; a possible D gene is TRBD1 (5 bases). V lost 5 bases to trimming and J lost 5 bases, with 9 bases between them. This CDR3 spans 11 amino acids. The germline V gene encodes CDR1 DFQATT and CDR2 SNEGSKA (reference sequence). CDR3 sequence reads: CSAPGGTEAFF. CDR3 nucleotide sequence: TGCAGTGCTCCGGGGGGGACTGAAGCTTTCTTT.

J is TRBJ2-3 and V is TRBV20-1; maybe TRBD2 (7 bases). The length of the CDR3 is 13 residues. Deletions cut 7 bases from V and 0 bases from J, with 11 bases between. Germline V lookup: CDR1 DFQATT, CDR2 SNEGSKA (reference sequence). CDR3 sequence reads: CSGGGGSTDTQYF. CDR3 coding DNA: TGCAGTGGAGGGGGGGGTAGCACAGATACGCAGTATTTT.

This clonotype has more than one count but fewer than ten. The genes are TRBV13 and TRBJ1-4; no definite D call. The CDR3 is 12 residues long. V gave up 0 bases and J gave up 6 bases, with 2 bases separating them. Germline loops: CDR1 PRHDT, CDR2 FYEKMQ (reference sequence). In DNA form, the CDR3 reads TGTGCCAGCAGCTTAGGAGATGAAAAACTGTTTTTT. Residues: CASSLGDEKLFF.

This clonotype came up a few times. The V and J genes are TRBV6-5 and TRBJ2-5, with D unresolved. The CDR3 extends over 11 amino acids. Germline CDR1 MNHEY, CDR2 SVGAGI. Trimming shortened V by 8 bases and J by 6 bases, and 10 bases separated the two germline ends. The CDR3 reads CASVGLQTQYF. The CDR3 DNA reads as TGTGCCAGCGTAGGATTACAGACCCAGTACTTC.

This clonotype was counted many times. CDR3 in amino acids: CSVGTGNTGELFF. CDR3 nucleotides: TGCAGCGTTGGGACAGGGAACACCGGGGAGCTGTTTTTT. The rearrangement uses TRBV29-1 and TRBJ2-2, with 7 bases identical to TRBD1. With 4 bases clipped from V and 1 base from J, the junction kept 0 bases outside the gene matches. Germline CDR1 reads SQVTM; CDR2 reads ANQGSEA. The CDR3 loop spans 13 amino acids.

This clonotype was detected only a few times. The chain uses TRBV20-1 and TRBJ2-3, with no clear D. Germline CDR1 DFQATT, CDR2 SNEGSKA (reference sequence). V lost 5 bases to trimming and J lost 4 bases, with 19 bases between them. CDR3 length equals 15 residues. The CDR3 here is CSAGVGSVWSDTQYF. Here the CDR3 DNA reads TGCAGTGCTGGGGTAGGGTCTGTATGGTCAGATACGCAGTATTTT.

The V and J genes are TRBV12-3 or TRBV12-4 and TRBJ1-1; 11 nucleotides align to TRBD1. J gave up 7 bases and V 6 bases, and 10 bases lay outside the gene matches. CDR3 length equals 15 residues. The CDR3 DNA reads as TGTGCCAGCAGAAACCCGGGACAGGGGGTAGATGAAGCTTTCTTT. This encodes CASRNPGQGVDEAFF.

This chain links TRBV27 with TRBJ2-1, with TRBD2 as a possible D gene (6 bases). In germline, CDR1 is MNHEY, CDR2 SMNVEV (reference sequence). The CDR3 runs 15 residues. The V end lost 2 bases, the J end lost 4 bases, and 12 bases lay between the germline ends. CDR3 sequence (DNA): TGTGCCAGCAGTTTAAGACTAGGAGGATACAATGAGCAGTTCTTC. It codes for CASSLRLGGYNEQFF.

This clonotype was seen a few times. The rearrangement joins TRBV2 to TRBJ1-6; TRBD1 is a possible D gene (5 bases). Deletions cut 6 bases from V and 7 bases from J, with 10 bases between. The V gene's germline CDR1 is SNHLY and CDR2 FYNNEI. There are 13 residues in the CDR3. CDR3 coding DNA: TGTGCCAGCAGCCGGGACTGGAATTCACCCCTCCACTTT. Its protein product is CASSRDWNSPLHF.

This clonotype was counted a few times. The rearrangement links TRBV7-9 to TRBJ2-5; tentative D call: TRBD1 (6 bases). This CDR3 is 13 amino acids long. The ends were cut back, 3 bases at V and 5 bases at J, with 10 bases in the middle. The germline CDR1 and CDR2 sequences are SEHNR and FQNEAQ (reference sequence). CDR3 in amino acids: CASSFEGDETQYF. CDR3 bases: TGTGCCAGCAGCTTTGAGGGGGACGAGACCCAGTACTTC.

V and J are TRBV5-6 and TRBJ2-7; 7 nucleotides align to TRBD1. Germline V gene lookup returns CDR1 SGHDT and CDR2 YYEEEE. The junction had 9 bases not matched to a gene; V was cut back by 4 bases and J by 2 bases. The CDR3 is 15 residues long. DNA of the CDR3: TGTGCCAGCAGCCTCCGACAGGGCGACGCCTACGAGCAGTACGTC. Translation gives CASSLRQGDAYEQYV.

The chain has TRBV20-1 and TRBJ2-2; TRBD1 is a possible D gene (5 bases). CDR1 and CDR2 from the germline V gene are DFQATT and SNEGSKA (reference sequence). The CDR3 spans 14 residues. Trimming pared 6 bases from V and 3 bases from J, leaving 14 bases between. CDR3 amino acids: CSAKQGEDTGELFF. The DNA for the CDR3 is TGCAGTGCCAAGCAGGGTGAAGACACCGGGGAGCTGTTTTTT.

The chain combines TRBV5-1 with TRBJ2-2; TRBD2 agrees at 13 bases. This CDR3 has 15 residues. Germline assignment: CDR1 SGHRS and CDR2 YFSETQ. Trimming took 4 bases from V and 6 from J; bases not matched to a gene: 3. The CDR3 loop is CASSPGLAGPGELFF. The CDR3 nucleotides are TGCGCCAGCAGCCCGGGACTAGCGGGGCCCGGGGAGCTGTTTTTT.

V and J are TRBV12-3 or TRBV12-4 and TRBJ1-1, with a possible D match to TRBD1 (6 bases). Trimming took 6 bases from V and 3 from J, leaving 14 bases between them. The CDR3 has 14 amino acids. The CDR3 nucleotides are TGTGCCAGCAGAGCAGGGGACGTAGACACTGAAGCTTTCTTT. This codes for CASRAGDVDTEAFF.

This clonotype has only a few counts. The V call is TRBV11-2, the J call TRBJ2-3; 7 positions match TRBD1. With V trimmed by 5 bases and J by 4 bases, 12 bases remained unmatched. The germline V gene encodes CDR1 SGHAT and CDR2 FQNNGV. CDR3 length: 16 amino acids. The CDR3 sequence: CASSPMGTVVADTQYF. The CDR3 DNA sequence: TGTGCCAGCAGCCCAATGGGGACAGTTGTTGCAGATACGCAGTATTTT. The variable domain in full, completed from reference TRBV11-2 and TRBJ2-3, reads EAGVAQSPRYKIIEKRQSVAFWCNPISGHATLYWYQQILGQGPKLLIQFQNNGVVDDSQLPKDRFSAERLKGVDSTLKIQPAKLEDSAVYLCASSPMGTVVADTQYFGPGTRLTVL.

Only a few counts were recorded for this clonotype. The chain couples TRBV20-1 to TRBJ1-6; 7 bases map to TRBD1. V lost 4 bases to trimming and J lost 10 bases; unmatched junction nucleotides: 10. CDR1 and CDR2 (germline): DFQATT, SNEGSKA (reference sequence). The CDR3 runs 14 residues. The CDR3 sequence: CSATPGGTRSPLHF. The CDR3 nucleotides are TGCAGTGCTACCCCAGGGGGGACCCGCTCACCCCTCCACTTT.

The rearrangement uses TRBV4-2 and TRBJ2-1, with D possibly being TRBD1 or TRBD2 (5 bases each). Germline V gene lookup returns CDR1 LGHNA and CDR2 YNFKEQ. V lost 0 bases, J lost 1 base, and 13 bases lay in between. The CDR3 covers 17 residues. The CDR3 loop reads CASSQEGAEGSYNEQFF. In nucleotides, the CDR3 is TGTGCCAGCAGCCAAGAAGGAGCCGAGGGGTCCTACAATGAGCAGTTCTTC.

This clonotype has just a few counts. This rearrangement joins TRBV12-3 or TRBV12-4 to TRBJ2-1; 10 bases line up with TRBD2. V lost 2 bases, J lost 4 bases, and 2 bases stayed unmatched. This CDR3 is built from 15 residues. CDR3 region: CASSLNSGGYNEQFF. CDR3 nucleotide sequence: TGTGCCAGCAGTTTAAATAGCGGGGGGTACAATGAGCAGTTCTTC.

The V and J genes are TRBV7-2 and TRBJ1-1; 7 bases map to TRBD1. Per germline, CDR1 SGHTA and CDR2 FQGNSA. V trimming: 6 bases; J trimming: 8 bases; junction bases outside the gene matches: 6. This CDR3 region has 12 residues. The CDR3 reads CASRMGGQEAFF. DNA for the CDR3: TGTGCCAGCAGAATGGGGGGACAGGAAGCTTTCTTT.

This clonotype was seen repeatedly, ten times or more. The CDR3 loop reads CASSLYPGYEQYV. CDR3 coding DNA: TGTGCCAGCAGTTTATACCCGGGCTACGAGCAGTACGTC. The rearrangement links TRBV28 to TRBJ2-7; D is undetermined. Trimming removed 1 base at V and 3 bases at J, with 7 bases between. CDR3 length: 13 residues. CDR1 and CDR2 from the germline V gene are MDHEN and SYDVKM.

This clonotype was seen ten or more times. The genes are TRBV7-9 and TRBJ1-1, with TRBD1 matching 7 bases. This CDR3 comprises 16 residues. Unmatched junction bases numbered 9, after V lost 5 bases and J lost 0 bases. Looked up from germline, CDR1 is SEHNR and CDR2 is FQNEAQ (reference sequence). CDR3 bases: TGTGCCAGCAGCCGGGGACAGCAACTCATGAACACTGAAGCTTTCTTT. Protein sequence: CASSRGQQLMNTEAFF.

This clonotype was counted between two and nine times. The V call is TRBV7-2, the J call TRBJ1-2; D uncertain. Trimming removed 3 bases at V and 6 bases at J, with 11 bases between. Germline V lookup: CDR1 SGHTA, CDR2 FQGNSA. This CDR3 spans 13 amino acids. The CDR3 region has the DNA TGTGCCAGCAGCTTCATGACCGGGGATGGCTACACCTTC. It encodes CASSFMTGDGYTF.

This clonotype was recorded at least ten times. The chain joins TRBV27 to TRBJ2-3; D uncertain. Germline lookup yields CDR1 MNHEY and CDR2 SMNVEV (reference sequence). The CDR3 is 15 residues long. V lost 2 bases to trimming and J lost 0 bases, with 9 bases between them. CDR3 sequence (DNA): TGTGCCAGCAGTTTACAACAGCTTAGCACAGATACGCAGTATTTT. Encoded protein: CASSLQQLSTDTQYF.

This clonotype showed up many times. V is TRBV12-3 or TRBV12-4 and J is TRBJ2-1, with no clear D. CDR3 length: 13 residues. Trimming stripped 3 bases from V and 7 bases from J, with 10 bases between. In DNA, the CDR3 is TGTGCCAGCAGTTTCCCCCTAACTAATGAGCAGTTCTTC. This translates into CASSFPLTNEQFF.

This clonotype was seen ten or more times. The chain recombines TRBV5-1 with TRBJ2-7; D perhaps matches TRBD1 (5 bases). Trimming took off 0 bases at V and 0 bases at J, with 10 bases between the two ends. The germline CDR1 and CDR2 sequences are SGHRS and YFSETQ. This CDR3 spans 15 amino acids. Here the CDR3 DNA reads TGCGCCAGCAGCTTGGACGCAGGGATCTCCTACGAGCAGTACTTC. It specifies CASSLDAGISYEQYF.

This clonotype was found many times. This sequence joins TRBV10-3 and TRBJ2-7; TRBD1 might be the D (6 bases). Germline CDR1 reads ENHRY; CDR2 reads SYGVKD. The V end was cut by 6 bases, the J end by 6 bases, with 15 bases between. The CDR3 sequence is 13 residues long. CDR3 in amino acids: CAIRGTMRAEQYF. The CDR3 DNA sequence: TGTGCCATCAGGGGGACAATGAGGGCCGAGCAGTACTTC.

This clonotype occurred a few times. The V gene is TRBV6-6, the J gene TRBJ1-1; D is unclear. The germline V gene has CDR1 MNHNY and CDR2 SVGAGI (reference sequence). This CDR3 region has 13 residues. The V end lost 6 bases, the J end lost 7 bases, and 15 bases lay between the germline ends. Here the CDR3 reads CASSIPGSGEAFF. The CDR3, as DNA: TGTGCCAGCAGCATACCGGGGTCCGGTGAAGCTTTCTTT.